This T cell receptor beta chain is drawn from a study of vaccination and CD4 T cells after COVID-19 (dated by TCRdb to 2021 to 2024). Study-wide context: Convalescent patients had a positive SARS-CoV-2 result on nasal swab PCR, and of these patients, several had mild disease and one had severe disease. In the convalescent cohort there were six males and four females, among whom were two Hispanic individuals, seven Caucasians, two Asians and one multiracial person. Each participant got two doses of either the Pfizer-BioNTech BNT162b2 vaccine (n=8) or the Moderna mRNA-1273 vaccine (n=2). Post-COVID blood samples from convalescent patients were collected a median of roughly 100 days after diagnosis, with a range of 35 to 161 days. Post-vaccine blood samples were collected a median of around 10 weeks after the second vaccine dose, ranging from about 13 to 250 days. The cultures were stimulated with overlapping spike peptide pools from SARS-CoV-2 and from the common cold coronaviruses HCoV-NL63, HCoV-OC43 and HCoV-229E. Control cultures used a CEFX viral epitope pool as positive control, an HIV-1 Nef peptide pool as negative control, or no peptide. The spike-specific CD4+ TCR repertoire was compared before and after mRNA vaccination in approximately ten COVID-19 convalescent patients and a few infection-naive healthy vaccine recipients. Overall results and qualifications from the work: Among convalescent patients, a median about 86% of the SARS-CoV-2-reactive clones seen after vaccination appeared only after vaccination, which suggests priming specific to the vaccine. The study included relatively few convalescent patients and did not analyze early timepoints after natural infection. The median count of SARS-CoV-2-reactive clonotypes went up from roughly 21 after infection to roughly 38 after vaccination, although the change was not significant. Of the vaccine-specific clones found in convalescent patients, nearly all (304 of 307) were mono-reactive for SARS-CoV-2 spike instead of being cross-reactive with common cold coronaviruses.

The library was obtained by PCR. DNA from cultured CD4+ T cells was subjected to TCR sequencing with the Oncomine TCR Beta short-read assay at the Johns Hopkins FTIC core. Genomic DNA was extracted from the cultured CD4+ T cells with the QIAamp micro DNA kit. Oncomine TCR Beta libraries from cultured CD4+ T cells were pooled with unique dual indexes and sequenced on an Illumina iSeq 100. The authors' analysis ran thus. Non-productive sequences were removed, and CDR3s not starting with C, not ending with F or W, or shorter than 7 amino acids were discarded. The MANAFEST web application identified antigen-specific clonotypes by comparing peptide-stimulated wells against reference wells and other culture wells. To be called positive, a clone needed an FDR below 0.05, an odds ratio above 5, and a productive frequency above 0.1% in at least two of three replicate wells. A clonotype counted as cross-reactive if it showed significant expansion both in the SARS-CoV-2 spike wells and in at least one common cold coronavirus spike condition. Similarity between CDR3 sequences was evaluated in R version 3.6.1 using Levenshtein distances (stringdist) and unrooted phylogenetic trees (ape). The public reads were run again by TCRdb, first through fastp at Q25 and then through MiXCR, and only productive beta chains were kept. A single entry per CDR3 protein holds the most common genes and DNA from its merged rows. For this entry, the V and J calls and clone size follow TCRdb and not the study's own pipeline. For this sample the table gives approximately 19,000 distinct CDR3 sequences, of which roughly 50% were detected only once. Of the sample, more than 8.5% falls within the top ten clones.

What the treatment or condition label conveys for this sample: approximately 11-day PBMC culture with coronavirus spike peptide pools or control peptides (ViraFEST assay). The ViraFEST assay was used in the study, in which antigen-specific T cells were expanded with peptide pools and expanded clonotypes were subsequently identified by TCR sequencing. Positive SARS-CoV-2 PCR tests in the convalescent patients dated from March to December 2020, before Alpha, Beta and Delta variants emerged in the United States. About 1.8 million PBMCs per well were cultured in IMDM with roughly 5% human AB serum and roughly 9.3 IU/ml IL-2, plus 10 ug/ml peptide pools. Half of the culture medium was replaced with fresh IL-2-containing medium on days 3 and 7. Once the cells had been in culture for roughly 11 days, the EasySep CD4+ T cell isolation kit was used to isolate CD4+ T cells by negative selection. PBMCs were separated from whole blood using Ficoll-Paque Plus gradient centrifugation and then either used fresh or cryopreserved at -140C. Triplicate wells were generally used for each culture condition.

CDR1 and CDR2 are read off the germline V gene (reference sequence) as LNHNV and YYDKDF. Trimming takes 0 bases off V and 8 bases off J; junction bases not matched to a gene: 10. The CDR3 covers 16 residues, taking in both the cysteine and the phenylalanine. Here the CDR3 DNA is all that survives: 48 bases in frame from base 1. Notes on this clonotype: Its antigen is still unknown. Qualities for individual bases were not recorded, and no much larger clone is one base off.

The source was CD4+ T cells from blood, cultured in vitro, collected before SARS-CoV-2 vaccination. The receptor chain draws on TRBV15 and TRBJ1-1, with TRBD1 matching 9 junction bases. This TCR derives from a human donor who had recovered from COVID-19. The DNA reads as follows: TGTGCCACCAGCAGAGAAGGCTACAGGGGGCCATCGGAAGCTTTCTTT. Translated, this gives CATSREGYRGPSEAFF.